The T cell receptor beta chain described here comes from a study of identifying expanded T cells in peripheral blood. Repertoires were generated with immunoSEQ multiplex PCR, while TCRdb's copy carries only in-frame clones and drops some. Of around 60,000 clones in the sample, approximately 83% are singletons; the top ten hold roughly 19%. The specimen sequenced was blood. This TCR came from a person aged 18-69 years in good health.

The CDR3 is CASSTYTGGYGYTF. The CDR3 nucleotides are TGTGCCAGCTCAACTTATACGGGCGGCTATGGCTACACCTTC. V usage is TRBV18 and J usage is TRBJ1-2, with D uncertain. The CDR3 spans 14 residues. V was clipped by 5 bases and J by 4 bases, with 14 bases between them. Germline CDR1 KGHSH, CDR2 LQKENI.